What follows are 2 T cell receptor beta chains derived from one specimen sequenced in a study of OX40 agonist ivuxolimab in advanced cancers. Profiling relied on immunoSEQ multiplex PCR, and the TCRdb table lists in-frame clones only, not all of them. The sample gives 25,000 to 30,000 clones, roughly 85% of which show up once; over 13% is in the top ten. The sequenced sample was CD4+ or CD8+ T cells sorted from blood, obtained in a trial of the OX40 agonist ivuxolimab. The source is an adult with an advanced solid tumor such as melanoma, head and neck, liver or kidney cancer.

This clone was found once. The rearrangement uses TRBV7-2 and TRBJ2-3, with TRBD2 identical over 10 bases. Per the germline V gene, CDR1 is SGHTA and CDR2 is FQGNSA. V gave up 5 bases and J gave up 5 bases; unmatched junction bases: 7. The length of the CDR3 is 15 residues. In nucleotides, the CDR3 is TGTGCCAGCAGCAATAGCGGGGGGTATGGAGATACGCAGTATTTT. Protein product: CASSNSGGYGDTQYF.

The CDR3 DNA sequence: TGTGCTAGTGGTTTGTGGGGGTACAATGAGCAGTTCTTC. Protein product: CASGLWGYNEQFF. The chain carries TRBV12-5 and TRBJ2-1; D assignment may be TRBD1 or TRBD2 (5 bases each). Germline V gene lookup returns CDR1 LGHNT and CDR2 FRNRAP. The V end was cut by 2 bases, the J end by 4 bases, with 6 bases between. This CDR3 has 13 amino acids.